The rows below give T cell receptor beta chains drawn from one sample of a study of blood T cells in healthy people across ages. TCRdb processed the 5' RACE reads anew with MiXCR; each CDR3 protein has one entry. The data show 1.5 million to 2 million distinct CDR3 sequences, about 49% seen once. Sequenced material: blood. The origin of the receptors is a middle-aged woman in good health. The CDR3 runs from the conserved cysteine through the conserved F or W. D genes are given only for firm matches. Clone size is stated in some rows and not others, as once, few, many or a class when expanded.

DNA: TGTGCCAGCAGCCGGCGGGATGACAATGAGCAGTTCTTC
CDR3: CASSRRDDNEQFF
size: few
J: TRBJ2-1
V: TRBV4-2
D: -

DNA: TGTGCCAGCAGTTACGAGCCCCAGGGGAAATATGGCTACACCTTC
CDR3: CASSYEPQGKYGYTF
size: -
J: TRBJ1-2
V: TRBV6-6
D: -

DNA: TGTGCCAGCAGTTCCCCTAGCGGGAGGTCCAGAGAGACCCAGTACTTC
CDR3: CASSSPSGRSRETQYF
size: -
J: TRBJ2-5
V: TRBV28
D: TRBD2

DNA: TGTGCCAGCAGTTACTCGGAGGGAGCGTACTATGGCTACACCTTC
CDR3: CASSYSEGAYYGYTF
size: few
J: TRBJ1-2
V: TRBV6-6
D: -

DNA: TGTGCCAGCAGTCAGGGGTGGACCACTGAAGCTTTCTTT
CDR3: CASSQGWTTEAFF
size: -
J: TRBJ1-1
V: TRBV6-5
D: -

DNA: TGTGCCAGCAGCAAAGGGGTATCTGGCTCTGGGGCCAACGTCCTGACTTTC
CDR3: CASSKGVSGSGANVLTF
size: -
J: TRBJ2-6
V: TRBV11-2
D: -

DNA: TGTGCCAGCTCACGAGGGAATCTGGGTCCCGTCTACAATGAGCAGTTCTTC
CDR3: CASSRGNLGPVYNEQFF
size: few
J: TRBJ2-1
V: TRBV18
D: -

DNA: TGTGCCAGCAGTCATCAAGTGGGGGGCCGTAGGGTCCTGACTTTC
CDR3: CASSHQVGGRRVLTF
size: -
J: TRBJ2-6
V: TRBV12-3/TRBV12-4
D: -

DNA: TGTACCATCAGTGACAGGGGGACTCCCTCGGCGGAGACCCAGTACTTC
CDR3: CTISDRGTPSAETQYF
size: -
J: TRBJ2-5
V: TRBV10-3
D: TRBD1

DNA: TGTGCCAGCAGCTTGGATTCGTCAACTAATGAAAAACTGTTTTTT
CDR3: CASSLDSSTNEKLFF
size: -
J: TRBJ1-4
V: TRBV5-1
D: -

DNA: TGTGCCAGCAGTTCCCGACTAGCGGGGGGTAAGACCCAGTACTTC
CDR3: CASSSRLAGGKTQYF
size: few
J: TRBJ2-5
V: TRBV27
D: TRBD2

DNA: TGTGCCAGCAGTTCGGACACTAAGGTAAACTCCTACAATGAGCAGTTCTTC
CDR3: CASSSDTKVNSYNEQFF
size: -
J: TRBJ2-1
V: TRBV28
D: -

DNA: TGCAGTGCCCAGGGACCCGCCGGGTATGGCTACACCTTC
CDR3: CSAQGPAGYGYTF
size: few
J: TRBJ1-2
V: TRBV20-1
D: -

DNA: TGTGCCACCAGTGTTGCGATGAGCTCCTATAATTCACCCCTCCACTTT
CDR3: CATSVAMSSYNSPLHF
size: -
J: TRBJ1-6
V: TRBV24-1
D: -

DNA: TGTGCCACCAGCAGAGGTCCGGGGCAGGAGACCCAGTACTTC
CDR3: CATSRGPGQETQYF
size: -
J: TRBJ2-5
V: TRBV15
D: -

DNA: TGTGCCAGCAGCGTAGAGCCCGGGTTCAGTCAGCCCCAGCATTTT
CDR3: CASSVEPGFSQPQHF
size: -
J: TRBJ1-5
V: TRBV9
D: -

DNA: TGTGCCAGCATGAAGGACAGGGCTAACTATGGCTACACCTTC
CDR3: CASMKDRANYGYTF
size: -
J: TRBJ1-2
V: TRBV2
D: TRBD1

DNA: TGTGCCAGCATGGGGGGACAGGCCCTCTCTGGGGCCAACGTCCTGACTTTC
CDR3: CASMGGQALSGANVLTF
size: -
J: TRBJ2-6
V: TRBV28
D: TRBD1

DNA: TGCAGTGACAGGGTTGGCGAGACCCAGTACTTC
CDR3: CSDRVGETQYF
size: -
J: TRBJ2-5
V: TRBV20-1
D: -

DNA: TGCAGTGCCCCGCCCCATCGTGCGGATAATTCACCCCTCCACTTT
CDR3: CSAPPHRADNSPLHF
size: -
J: TRBJ1-6
V: TRBV20-1
D: -

DNA: TGTGCCAGCAGTTCACTGGGGACAGGACCCTACGAGCAGTACTTC
CDR3: CASSSLGTGPYEQYF
size: -
J: TRBJ2-7
V: TRBV7-9
D: TRBD1

DNA: TGTGCCAGCAGCTTCACGACAGGGGAGTACTTC
CDR3: CASSFTTGEYF
size: -
J: TRBJ2-5
V: TRBV5-6
D: TRBD1

DNA: TGTGCCAGCAGGGTGGAGCGGGGGGGCCTGAATGAGCAGTTCTTC
CDR3: CASRVERGGLNEQFF
size: -
J: TRBJ2-1
V: TRBV4-2
D: TRBD2

DNA: TGCAGCGTGGACGTTGGGTCAAGAACAGATACGCAGTATTTT
CDR3: CSVDVGSRTDTQYF
size: -
J: TRBJ2-3
V: TRBV29-1
D: -

DNA: TGTGCCAGCAGCTCACGCTGGGGAAATGAGCAGTACTTC
CDR3: CASSSRWGNEQYF
size: -
J: TRBJ2-5
V: TRBV11-2
D: -

DNA: TGCGCCAGCAGCTTGGGTGGAGGGGGCGAGGTGAACACTGAAGCTTTCTTT
CDR3: CASSLGGGGEVNTEAFF
size: -
J: TRBJ1-1
V: TRBV5-1
D: TRBD1

DNA: TGCAGCGTTGATGTCGGGTATAACTATGGCTACACCTTC
CDR3: CSVDVGYNYGYTF
size: -
J: TRBJ1-2
V: TRBV29-1
D: -

DNA: TGTGCCAGCAGTTTCTTATATTCACCCCTCCACTTT
CDR3: CASSFLYSPLHF
size: few
J: TRBJ1-6
V: TRBV12-3/TRBV12-4
D: -

DNA: TGTGCCAGCAGCTTAAATCTAGGGCTAGCGGGGGACTACGAGCAGTACTTC
CDR3: CASSLNLGLAGDYEQYF
size: -
J: TRBJ2-7
V: TRBV7-2
D: TRBD2

DNA: TGTGCCAGCAGCCACAACCGGGGGGCTGACGAGCAGTACTTC
CDR3: CASSHNRGADEQYF
size: few
J: TRBJ2-7
V: TRBV11-2
D: -

DNA: TGTGCCAGCAGCTCGCAACAGGGGGCTAATTCACCCCTCCACTTT
CDR3: CASSSQQGANSPLHF
size: -
J: TRBJ1-6
V: TRBV7-2
D: TRBD1

DNA: TGCAGTGCCAGTAGCCGGGACAGGAAAGATACGCAGTATTTT
CDR3: CSASSRDRKDTQYF
size: -
J: TRBJ2-3
V: TRBV20-1
D: TRBD1

DNA: TGTGCCAGCAGTCGCGGGCAGACAGGTGCGGTGTATGAGCAGTTCTTC
CDR3: CASSRGQTGAVYEQFF
size: once
J: TRBJ2-1
V: TRBV6-6
D: -

DNA: TGTGCCAGCACCACCTCTCGGGACATCCACTCCTACGAGCAGTACTTC
CDR3: CASTTSRDIHSYEQYF
size: -
J: TRBJ2-7
V: TRBV6-2/TRBV6-3
D: -

DNA: TGCAGCGTTGAAAGGGGGACTGACGAGCAGTACTTC
CDR3: CSVERGTDEQYF
size: few
J: TRBJ2-7
V: TRBV29-1
D: -

DNA: TGTGCCACCAGCAGAGGTCCCCGGGGGGGGAACACTGAAGCTTTCTTT
CDR3: CATSRGPRGGNTEAFF
size: -
J: TRBJ1-1
V: TRBV15
D: -

DNA: TGCGCCAGCAGCTTAGGGCAGGGGGCTTTAAATGGGCAGTTCTTC
CDR3: CASSLGQGALNGQFF
size: -
J: TRBJ2-1
V: TRBV5-1
D: TRBD1

DNA: TGTGCCAGCAGCGACAGGGTTCCCTACAATGAGCAGTTCTTC
CDR3: CASSDRVPYNEQFF
size: -
J: TRBJ2-1
V: TRBV28
D: TRBD1

DNA: TGTGTCACCAGCAGAGATTCTCCCGGCGAGCAGTACTTC
CDR3: CVTSRDSPGEQYF
size: -
J: TRBJ2-7
V: TRBV15
D: -

DNA: TGTGCCAGCAGAACGGGACAGTACCAAGAGACCCAGTACTTC
CDR3: CASRTGQYQETQYF
size: -
J: TRBJ2-5
V: TRBV7-9
D: TRBD1

DNA: TGCAGCGCTGCAGATCAGCGCGCTTTCTTT
CDR3: CSAADQRAFF
size: -
J: TRBJ1-1
V: TRBV29-1
D: -

DNA: TGTGCCAGCAGTTACGCAGAAAGCTACGAGCAGTACTTC
CDR3: CASSYAESYEQYF
size: -
J: TRBJ2-7
V: TRBV6-5
D: -

DNA: TGCGCCAGCGGGTCGGGAGGGGAGACCCAGTACTTC
CDR3: CASGSGGETQYF
size: few
J: TRBJ2-5
V: TRBV10-2
D: TRBD2

DNA: TGTGCCAGCAAGCGGGACAGGGGGGACTACGAGCAGTACTTC
CDR3: CASKRDRGDYEQYF
size: many
J: TRBJ2-7
V: TRBV7-2
D: TRBD1

DNA: TGCGCCAGCAGCTTGGTGCTAGCGAGCAATGAGCAGTTCTTC
CDR3: CASSLVLASNEQFF
size: few
J: TRBJ2-1
V: TRBV5-1
D: -

DNA: TGCGCCAGCAGCTTGGCTCCAGAAAGCACTGAAGCTTTCTTT
CDR3: CASSLAPESTEAFF
size: -
J: TRBJ1-1
V: TRBV5-1
D: -

DNA: TGTGCCAGCAGTCCGGGACAAGTCGTATCTGGGGCCAACGTCCTGACTTTC
CDR3: CASSPGQVVSGANVLTF
size: few
J: TRBJ2-6
V: TRBV4-2
D: -

DNA: TGTGCCAGCTGTACGACAGGGGTCTATGGCTACACCTTC
CDR3: CASCTTGVYGYTF
size: -
J: TRBJ1-2
V: TRBV6-1
D: TRBD1

DNA: TGTGCCAGCAGTACCCGACGAGCGGGGGAGAACGAGCAGTACTTC
CDR3: CASSTRRAGENEQYF
size: -
J: TRBJ2-7
V: TRBV12-3/TRBV12-4
D: TRBD2

DNA: TGTGCCAGCAGCGACCAAAATGTGTATCGAGTCTACGAGCAGTACTTC
CDR3: CASSDQNVYRVYEQYF
size: -
J: TRBJ2-7
V: TRBV28
D: -

DNA: TGCAGCGTTGAGCCGGGGGGGGTCCTTCAGACCCAGTACTTC
CDR3: CSVEPGGVLQTQYF
size: few
J: TRBJ2-5
V: TRBV29-1
D: TRBD2